Included here is one T cell receptor beta chain sequence, with context. This sample was included in a study of blood T cell repertoires in COVID-19. Turning to the study itself: COVID-19 samples from acute and convalescent phases originated in the United States, Italy and Spain. T cells, B-cell-depleted T cells, or PBMCs supplied cDNA or gDNA.

Trimming removed 1 base at V and 0 bases at J, with 4 bases between. Germline V gene lookup returns CDR1 SNHLY and CDR2 FYNNEI. CDR3 size: 13 residues. In the original processing: The authors estimated nucleated cell counts from reference gene primer amplification. Method: immunoSEQ multiplex PCR; TCRdb's copy keeps in-frame clones and lacks some. V, J and clone size are taken as reported in that table, and D and trimming were inferred from the DNA itself. The data contain 35,000 to 45,000 clones, about 88% of them seen just once; the ten biggest clones take up roughly 19%. The chain links TRBV2 to TRBJ2-7; D remains unclear. Sequenced sample: peripheral blood. This clonotype was obtained from a man aged 65 to 85 with acute or convalescent COVID-19. The CDR3 reads CASSEGPSYEQYF. The CDR3 nucleotides read TGTGCCAGCAGTGAAGGGCCCTCCTACGAGCAGTACTTC.